This passage covers 9 T cell receptor beta chains from one sample sequenced in a study of yellow fever vaccine responses in identical twins. TCRdb reprocessed the RT-PCR reads via MiXCR and lists one record per CDR3 protein. In the table there are some 35,000 distinct CDR3 sequences, less than 70% of which are singletons. Sequenced material: T cells from blood (PBMCs), unsorted or a sorted subset (not recorded which), taken before or after yellow fever vaccination (not recorded which). The receptors were gathered from a woman younger than 35 who received the yellow fever vaccine.

V is TRBV20-1 and J is TRBJ1-5; no definite D call. Germline values: CDR1 DFQATT, CDR2 SNEGSKA (reference sequence). This CDR3 has 13 amino acids. The ends were cut back, 3 bases at V and 5 bases at J, with 11 bases in the middle. The CDR3 loop reads CSASGHGDQPQHF. For the CDR3, the DNA is TGCAGTGCTAGTGGGCATGGAGATCAGCCCCAGCATTTT.

V usage is TRBV11-1 and J usage is TRBJ2-7; D possibly uses TRBD1 or TRBD2 (5 bases each). V lost 1 base and J lost 7, with 11 bases in between. This CDR3 comprises 13 residues. CDR1 is SGHAT, CDR2 FQDESV, per germline (reference sequence). Here the CDR3 reads CASSLESWGEQYV. The CDR3 region has the DNA TGTGCCAGCAGCTTAGAGTCCTGGGGGGAGCAGTACGTC.

The J gene is TRBJ2-3, the V gene TRBV11-1; D is unresolved. This CDR3 has 13 amino acids. V lost 5 bases to trimming and J lost 5 bases, with 11 bases between them. CDR1 SGHAT and CDR2 FQDESV come from the germline V gene (reference sequence). DNA of the CDR3: TGTGCCAGCAGCCAGGACGTCAGAGATACGCAGTATTTT. It codes for CASSQDVRDTQYF.

This chain connects TRBV5-6 to TRBJ2-1; D may correspond to TRBD1 or TRBD2 (6 bases each). The CDR3 is 15 amino acids. V lost 1 base and J lost 8, with 16 bases in between. CDR1 is SGHDT, CDR2 YYEEEE, per germline. CDR3 sequence (DNA): TGTGCCAGCAGCTTGCTCTGGGGGGCTGTCGATGAGCAGTTCTTC. This gives the protein CASSLLWGAVDEQFF.

This clonotype was recorded only once. The rearrangement joins TRBV20-1 to TRBJ2-3; the match to TRBD2 covers 7 bases. Germline CDR1 and CDR2: DFQATT and SNEGSKA (reference sequence). V lost 5 bases to trimming and J lost 0 bases; unmatched junction nucleotides: 17. This CDR3 region has 18 residues. The CDR3 DNA is TGCAGTGCTTATGGTTCGCGTCGGCGGGGGACTAGCACAGATACGCAGTATTTT. Protein: CSAYGSRRRGTSTDTQYF.

The chain couples TRBV7-1 to TRBJ1-1, with D possibly matching TRBD1 (5 bases). TRBV7-1 is sorted into the ORF group, with uncertain function. V lost 1 base, J lost 0 bases, and 9 bases lay in between. The CDR3 sequence is 15 residues long. CDR3 coding DNA: TGTGCCAGCAGCTCAGAGGGACCGATGAACACTGAAGCTTTCTTT. It specifies CASSSEGPMNTEAFF.

This rearrangement joins TRBV24-1 to TRBJ2-4, with D hard to call. Germline-derived CDR1 and CDR2 are KGHDR and SFDVKD. CDR3 length: 13 amino acids. The V and J ends lost 2 bases and 1 base respectively, with 2 bases between them. The CDR3 bases are TGTGCCACCAGTGATTCGGCCAAAAACATTCAGTACTTC. Translation gives CATSDSAKNIQYF.

A few counts support this clonotype. The V and J genes are TRBV29-1 and TRBJ2-7; D might be TRBD2 (6 bases). Germline loops: CDR1 SQVTM, CDR2 ANQGSEA. The CDR3 runs 12 residues. CDR3 DNA sequence: TGCAGTGCATCGGTGGGGGGTTACGAGCAGTACTTC. This sequence encodes CSASVGGYEQYF.

This clonotype occurred a few times. The chain has TRBV11-1 and TRBJ1-2; D uncertain. Germline lookup yields CDR1 SGHAT and CDR2 FQDESV (reference sequence). CDR3 size: 17 residues. Trimming shortened V by 4 bases and J by 1 base, and 19 bases separated the two germline ends. CDR3 sequence reads: CASSYDKKGINNYGYTF. In DNA form, the CDR3 reads TGTGCCAGCAGCTACGATAAAAAGGGTATTAATAACTATGGCTACACCTTC.